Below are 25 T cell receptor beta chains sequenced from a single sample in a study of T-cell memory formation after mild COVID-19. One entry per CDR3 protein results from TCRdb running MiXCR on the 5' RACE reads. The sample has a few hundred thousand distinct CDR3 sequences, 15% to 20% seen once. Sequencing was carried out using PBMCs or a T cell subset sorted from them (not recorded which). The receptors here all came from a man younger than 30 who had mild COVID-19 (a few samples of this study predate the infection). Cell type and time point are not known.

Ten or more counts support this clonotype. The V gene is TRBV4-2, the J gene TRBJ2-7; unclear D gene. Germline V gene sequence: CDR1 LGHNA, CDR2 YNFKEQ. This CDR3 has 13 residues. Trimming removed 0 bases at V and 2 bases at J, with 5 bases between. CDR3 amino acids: CASSQDHAYEQYF. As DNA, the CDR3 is TGTGCCAGCAGCCAAGATCACGCCTACGAGCAGTACTTC.

CDR3 DNA: TGTGCCAGCAGTGCTGTGGGGGACTATAATTCACCCCTCCACTTT. This sequence encodes CASSAVGDYNSPLHF. The V call is TRBV6-4, the J call TRBJ1-6, with a weak D call TRBD1 (5 bases). Germline lookup yields CDR1 MRHNA and CDR2 SNTAGT. The ends were cut back, 4 bases at V and 3 bases at J, with 10 bases in the middle. CDR3 length equals 15 residues.

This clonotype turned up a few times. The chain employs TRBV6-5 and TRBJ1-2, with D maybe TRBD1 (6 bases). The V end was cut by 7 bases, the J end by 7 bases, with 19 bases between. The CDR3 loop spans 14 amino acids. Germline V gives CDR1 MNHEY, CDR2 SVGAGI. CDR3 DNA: TGTGCCAGCAAGTTTAGGGGGGAGGGTGGTGGCTACACCTTC. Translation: CASKFRGEGGGYTF.

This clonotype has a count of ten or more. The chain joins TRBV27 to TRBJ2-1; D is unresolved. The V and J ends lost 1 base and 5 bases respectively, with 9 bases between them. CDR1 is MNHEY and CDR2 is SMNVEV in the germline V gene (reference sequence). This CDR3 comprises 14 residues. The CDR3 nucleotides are TGTGCCAGCAGTTTATGGCCTGGGAACAATGAGCAGTTCTTC. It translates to CASSLWPGNNEQFF.

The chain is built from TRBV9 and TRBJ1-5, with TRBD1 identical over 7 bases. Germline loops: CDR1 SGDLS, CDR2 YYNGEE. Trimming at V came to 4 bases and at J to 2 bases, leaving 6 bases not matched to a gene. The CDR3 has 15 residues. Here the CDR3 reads CASSPTGSGNQPQHF. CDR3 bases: TGTGCCAGCAGCCCGACAGGGTCTGGCAATCAGCCCCAGCATTTT.

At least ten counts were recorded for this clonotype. The CDR3 DNA reads TGTGCCAGCACCCCTCCGGGGGCCGGCACAGATACGCAGTATTTT. This encodes CASTPPGAGTDTQYF. The rearrangement uses TRBV12-3 or TRBV12-4 and TRBJ2-3; D may match TRBD1 or TRBD2 (6 bases each). V was trimmed by 7 bases and J by 1 base, leaving 15 bases between them. This CDR3 region has 15 residues.

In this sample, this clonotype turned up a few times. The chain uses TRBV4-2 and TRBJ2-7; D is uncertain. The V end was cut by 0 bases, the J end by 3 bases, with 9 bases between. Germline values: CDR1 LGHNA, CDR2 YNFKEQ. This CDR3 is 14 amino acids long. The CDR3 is CASSQENLNYEQYF. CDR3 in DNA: TGTGCCAGCAGCCAAGAAAACTTAAACTACGAGCAGTACTTC.

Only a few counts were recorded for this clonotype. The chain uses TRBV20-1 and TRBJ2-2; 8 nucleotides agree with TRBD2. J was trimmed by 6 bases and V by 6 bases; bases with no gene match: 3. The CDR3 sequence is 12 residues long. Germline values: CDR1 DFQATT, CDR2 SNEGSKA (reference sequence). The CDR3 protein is CSARTSPGELFF. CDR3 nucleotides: TGCAGTGCCAGGACTAGCCCCGGGGAGCTGTTTTTT.

The CDR3 loop reads CASSHSGTGSGKLFF. The CDR3 DNA reads as TGCGCCAGCAGCCATTCCGGGACAGGGTCCGGAAAACTGTTTTTT. J is TRBJ1-4 and V is TRBV4-1, with 9 bases lining up with TRBD1. V was pared by 3 bases and J by 10 bases, with 9 bases of the junction left unmatched. The CDR3 spans 15 residues. The germline V gene has CDR1 MGHRA and CDR2 YSYEKL.

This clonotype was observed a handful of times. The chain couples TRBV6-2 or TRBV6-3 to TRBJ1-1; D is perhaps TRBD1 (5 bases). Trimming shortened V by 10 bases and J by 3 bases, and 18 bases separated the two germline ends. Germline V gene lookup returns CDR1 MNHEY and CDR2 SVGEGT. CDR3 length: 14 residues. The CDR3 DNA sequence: TGTGCCACTACCCGTTGGGGGAAAGACACTGAAGCTTTCTTT. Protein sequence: CATTRWGKDTEAFF.

In DNA form, the CDR3 reads TGTGCCAGCAGCTTCGATCGACAGCCCCAGCATTTT. It is translated as CASSFDRQPQHF. The rearrangement uses TRBV7-2 and TRBJ1-5; D not certain. Between the trimmed V and J ends, which lost 3 bases and 7 bases, there was a span of 7 bases. Germline assignment: CDR1 SGHTA and CDR2 FQGNSA. The CDR3 has 12 amino acids.

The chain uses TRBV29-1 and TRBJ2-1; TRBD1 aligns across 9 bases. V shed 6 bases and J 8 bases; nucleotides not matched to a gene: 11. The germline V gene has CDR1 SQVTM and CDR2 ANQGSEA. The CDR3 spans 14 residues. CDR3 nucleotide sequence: TGCAGCGTCGCCGGGACAGGGTATTTCGATGAGCAGTTCTTC. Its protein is CSVAGTGYFDEQFF.

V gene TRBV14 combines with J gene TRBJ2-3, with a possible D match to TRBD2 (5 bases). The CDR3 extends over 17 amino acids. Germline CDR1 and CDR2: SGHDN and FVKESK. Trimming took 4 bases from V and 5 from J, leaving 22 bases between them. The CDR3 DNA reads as TGTGCCAGCAGCCCCTCTGGACTGGGTCTTCGAGGAGATACGCAGTATTTT. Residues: CASSPSGLGLRGDTQYF.

The CDR3 sequence is CASSPTLAGLNEQFF. CDR3 bases: TGTGCCAGCTCACCGACCCTAGCGGGGCTCAATGAGCAGTTCTTC. This chain joins TRBV18 and TRBJ2-1; 9 bases fit TRBD2. Germline loops: CDR1 KGHSH, CDR2 LQKENI. This CDR3 region has 15 residues. Trimming at V came to 3 bases and at J to 6 bases, leaving 6 bases not matched to a gene. Based on the CDR3 plus reference TRBV18 and TRBJ2-1, the full variable domain is NAGVMQNPRHLVRRRGQEARLRCSPMKGHSHVYWYRQLPEEGLKFMVYLQKENIIDESGMPKERFSAEFPKEGPSILRIQQVVRGDSAAYFCASSPTLAGLNEQFFGPGTRLTVL.

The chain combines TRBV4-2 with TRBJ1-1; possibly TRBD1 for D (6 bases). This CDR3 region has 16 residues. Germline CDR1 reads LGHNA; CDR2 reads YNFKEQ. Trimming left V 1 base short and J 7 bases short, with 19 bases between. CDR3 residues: CASSQGRSQGGNEAFF. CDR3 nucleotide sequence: TGTGCCAGCAGCCAAGGAAGGTCACAGGGTGGCAATGAAGCTTTCTTT.

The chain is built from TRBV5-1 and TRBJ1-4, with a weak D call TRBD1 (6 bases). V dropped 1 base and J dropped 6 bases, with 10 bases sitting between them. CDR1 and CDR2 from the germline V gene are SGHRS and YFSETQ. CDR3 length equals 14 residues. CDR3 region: CASSLTGFDEKLFF. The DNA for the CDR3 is TGCGCCAGCAGCTTGACAGGGTTCGATGAAAAACTGTTTTTT.

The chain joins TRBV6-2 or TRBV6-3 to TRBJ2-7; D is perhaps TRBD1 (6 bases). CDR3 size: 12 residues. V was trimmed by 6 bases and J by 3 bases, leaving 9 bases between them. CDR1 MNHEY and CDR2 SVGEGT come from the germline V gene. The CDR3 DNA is TGTGCCAGCAGAGGGACACACTACGAGCAGTACTTC. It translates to CASRGTHYEQYF.

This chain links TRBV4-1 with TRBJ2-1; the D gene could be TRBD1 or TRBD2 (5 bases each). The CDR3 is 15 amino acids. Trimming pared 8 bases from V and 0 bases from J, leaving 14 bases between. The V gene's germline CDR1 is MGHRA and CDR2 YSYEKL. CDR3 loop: CASASPGGSYNEQFF. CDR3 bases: TGCGCCAGCGCTAGCCCTGGGGGCTCCTACAATGAGCAGTTCTTC.

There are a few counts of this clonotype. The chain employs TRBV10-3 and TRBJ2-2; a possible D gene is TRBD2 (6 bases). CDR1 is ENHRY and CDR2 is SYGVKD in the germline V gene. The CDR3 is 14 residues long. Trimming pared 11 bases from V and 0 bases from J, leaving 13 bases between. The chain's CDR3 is CAVSGTPNTGELFF. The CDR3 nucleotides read TGTGCCGTATCCGGGACTCCGAACACCGGGGAGCTGTTTTTT.

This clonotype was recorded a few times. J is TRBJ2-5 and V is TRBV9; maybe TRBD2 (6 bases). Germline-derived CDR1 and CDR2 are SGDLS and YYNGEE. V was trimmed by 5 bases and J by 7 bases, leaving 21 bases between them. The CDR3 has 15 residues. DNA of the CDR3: TGTGCCAGCAGTCCGGGACTGCCGATGATGCGGACCCAGTACTTC. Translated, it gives CASSPGLPMMRTQYF.

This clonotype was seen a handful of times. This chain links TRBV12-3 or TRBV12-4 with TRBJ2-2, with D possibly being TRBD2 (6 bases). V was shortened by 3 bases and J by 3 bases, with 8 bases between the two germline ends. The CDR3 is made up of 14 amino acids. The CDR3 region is CASSFRRDTGELFF. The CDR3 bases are TGTGCCAGCAGTTTCCGGAGGGACACCGGGGAGCTGTTTTTT.

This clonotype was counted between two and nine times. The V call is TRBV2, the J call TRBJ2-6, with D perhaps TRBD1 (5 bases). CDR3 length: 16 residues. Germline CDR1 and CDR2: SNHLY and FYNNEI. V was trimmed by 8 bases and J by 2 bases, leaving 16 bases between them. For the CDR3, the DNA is TGTGCCAGCCTTTTTCAGGGTCAAGCTGGGGCCAACGTCCTGACTTTC. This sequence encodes CASLFQGQAGANVLTF. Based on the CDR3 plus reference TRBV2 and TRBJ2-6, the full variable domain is EPEVTQTPSHQVTQMGQEVILRCVPISNHLYFYWYRQILGQKVEFLVSFYNNEISEKSEIFDDQFSVERPDGSNFTLKIRSTKLEDSAMYFCASLFQGQAGANVLTFGAGSRLTVL.

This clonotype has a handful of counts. The CDR3 loop is CASSANTGVTEAFF. The CDR3 coding sequence is TGCGCCAGCAGCGCCAATACAGGGGTCACTGAAGCTTTCTTT. The chain carries TRBV5-1 and TRBJ1-1, with 7 bases fitting TRBD1. The ends lost 4 bases at V and 4 bases at J; junction bases unmatched: 7. The CDR3 is 14 residues long. Per germline, CDR1 SGHRS and CDR2 YFSETQ.

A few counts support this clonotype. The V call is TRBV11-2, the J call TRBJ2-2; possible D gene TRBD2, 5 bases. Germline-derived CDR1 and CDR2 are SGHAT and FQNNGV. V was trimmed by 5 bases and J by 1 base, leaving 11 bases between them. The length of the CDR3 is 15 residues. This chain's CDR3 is CASSEVRGNTGELFF. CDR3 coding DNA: TGTGCCAGCAGCGAAGTACGGGGGAACACCGGGGAGCTGTTTTTT.

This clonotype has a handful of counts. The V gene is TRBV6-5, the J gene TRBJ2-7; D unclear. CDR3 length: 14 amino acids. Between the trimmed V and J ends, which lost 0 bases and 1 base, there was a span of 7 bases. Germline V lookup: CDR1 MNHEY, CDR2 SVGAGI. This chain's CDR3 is CASSYSSGSYEQYF. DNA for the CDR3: TGTGCCAGCAGTTACTCGAGTGGGTCCTACGAGCAGTACTTC.